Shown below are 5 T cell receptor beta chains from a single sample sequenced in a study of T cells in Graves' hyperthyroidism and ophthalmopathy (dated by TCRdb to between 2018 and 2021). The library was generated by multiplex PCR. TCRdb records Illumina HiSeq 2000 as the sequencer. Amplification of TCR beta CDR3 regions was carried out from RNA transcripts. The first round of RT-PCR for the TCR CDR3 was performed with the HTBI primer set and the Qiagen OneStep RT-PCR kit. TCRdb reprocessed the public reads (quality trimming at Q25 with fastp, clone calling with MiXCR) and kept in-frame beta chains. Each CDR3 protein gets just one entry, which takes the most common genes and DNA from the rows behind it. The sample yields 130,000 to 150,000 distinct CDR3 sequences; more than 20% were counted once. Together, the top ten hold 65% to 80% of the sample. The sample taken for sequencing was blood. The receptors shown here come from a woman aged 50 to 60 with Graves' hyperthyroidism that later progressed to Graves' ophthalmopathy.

This chain's CDR3 is CASSQRTLGEVRNIQYF. The CDR3 nucleotides read TGCGCCAGCAGCCAGCGAACCCTGGGAGAGGTTAGAAACATTCAGTACTTC. This sequence joins TRBV4-1 and TRBJ2-4, with D possibly TRBD2 on 5 matching bases. Trimming cost V 3 bases and J 6 bases, with 21 bases left between them. Looked up from germline, CDR1 is MGHRA and CDR2 is YSYEKL. This CDR3 is 17 amino acids long.

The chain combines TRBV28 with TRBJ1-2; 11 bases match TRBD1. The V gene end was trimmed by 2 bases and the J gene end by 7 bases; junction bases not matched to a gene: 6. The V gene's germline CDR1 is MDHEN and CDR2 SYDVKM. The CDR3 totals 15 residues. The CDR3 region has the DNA TGTGCCAGCAGTTTAGGAGGACAGGGGGCTTTTGGCTACACCTTC. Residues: CASSLGGQGAFGYTF.

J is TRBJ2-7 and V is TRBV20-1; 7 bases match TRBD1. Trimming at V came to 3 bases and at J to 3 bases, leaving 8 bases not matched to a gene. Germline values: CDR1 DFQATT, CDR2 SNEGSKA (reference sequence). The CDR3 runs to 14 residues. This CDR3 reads CSASRQGPGYEQYF. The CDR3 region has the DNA TGCAGTGCTAGCCGACAGGGTCCGGGCTACGAGCAGTACTTC.

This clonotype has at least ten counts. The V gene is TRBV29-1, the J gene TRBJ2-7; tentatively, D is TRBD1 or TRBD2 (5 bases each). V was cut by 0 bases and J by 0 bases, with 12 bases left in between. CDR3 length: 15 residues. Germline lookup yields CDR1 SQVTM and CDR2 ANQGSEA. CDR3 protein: CSVEDRGGSSYEQYF. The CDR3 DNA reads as TGCAGCGTTGAAGATCGTGGGGGTAGCTCCTACGAGCAGTACTTC.

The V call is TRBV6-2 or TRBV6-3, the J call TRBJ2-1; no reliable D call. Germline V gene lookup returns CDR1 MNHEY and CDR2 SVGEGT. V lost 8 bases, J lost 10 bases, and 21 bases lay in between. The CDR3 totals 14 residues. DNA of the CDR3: TGTGCCAGCCTTAAATGGACGTCAGCCTACGAGCAGTTCTTC. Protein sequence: CASLKWTSAYEQFF.